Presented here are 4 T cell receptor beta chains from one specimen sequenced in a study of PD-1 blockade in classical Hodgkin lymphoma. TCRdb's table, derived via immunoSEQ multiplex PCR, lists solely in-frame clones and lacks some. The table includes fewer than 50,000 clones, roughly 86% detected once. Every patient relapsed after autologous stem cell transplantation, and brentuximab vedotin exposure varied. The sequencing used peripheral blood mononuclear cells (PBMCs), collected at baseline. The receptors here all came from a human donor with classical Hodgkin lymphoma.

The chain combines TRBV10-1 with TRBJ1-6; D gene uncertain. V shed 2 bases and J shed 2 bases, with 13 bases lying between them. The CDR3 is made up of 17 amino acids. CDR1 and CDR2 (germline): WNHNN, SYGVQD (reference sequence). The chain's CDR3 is CASSETQQRPYNSPLHF. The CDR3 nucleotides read TGCGCCAGCAGTGAGACCCAACAGAGGCCCTATAATTCACCCCTCCACTTT.

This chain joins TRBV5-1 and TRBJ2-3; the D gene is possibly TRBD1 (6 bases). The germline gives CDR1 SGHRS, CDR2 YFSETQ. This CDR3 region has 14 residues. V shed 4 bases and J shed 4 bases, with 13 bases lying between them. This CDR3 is CASSQPNRADTQYF. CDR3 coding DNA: TGCGCCAGCAGCCAACCCAACAGGGCAGATACGCAGTATTTT.

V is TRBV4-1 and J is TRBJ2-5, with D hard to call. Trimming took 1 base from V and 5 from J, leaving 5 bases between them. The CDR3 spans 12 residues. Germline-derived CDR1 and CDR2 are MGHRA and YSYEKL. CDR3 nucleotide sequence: TGCGCCAGCAGCCAAGTTTTCGAGACCCAGTACTTC. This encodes CASSQVFETQYF.

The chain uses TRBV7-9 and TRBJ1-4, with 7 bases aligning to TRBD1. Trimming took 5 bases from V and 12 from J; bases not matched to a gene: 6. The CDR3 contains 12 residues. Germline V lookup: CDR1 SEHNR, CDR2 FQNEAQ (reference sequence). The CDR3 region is CASSTGTDQLFF. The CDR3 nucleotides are TGTGCCAGCAGCACTGGGACAGATCAACTGTTTTTT.